The next 14 T cell receptor beta chains were all read from a single sample in a study of T cells in Graves' hyperthyroidism and ophthalmopathy. TCR beta CDR3 regions were amplified from RNA. In the first-round RT-PCR of the TCR CDR3, the HTBI primer set was used. TCRdb used MiXCR to reprocess the multiplex PCR reads, holding one entry per CDR3 protein. The sample holds about 720,000 distinct CDR3 sequences; around 20% are singletons and the top ten take over 15%. Sequenced: blood. Source of these receptors: a woman aged 50 to 60 with Graves' hyperthyroidism that later progressed to Graves' ophthalmopathy.

This clonotype was counted between two and nine times. This chain links TRBV14 with TRBJ1-1; D may be TRBD1 (6 bases). The CDR3 contains 14 residues. Looked up from germline, CDR1 is SGHDN and CDR2 is FVKESK. The V and J ends lost 0 bases and 7 bases respectively, with 12 bases between them. The CDR3 loop is CASSQDGGGIEAFF. The DNA of the CDR3 is TGTGCCAGCAGCCAAGACGGGGGCGGGATTGAAGCTTTCTTT. The entire variable domain, with the rest obtained from reference TRBV14 and TRBJ1-1, is as follows: EAGVTQFPSHSVIEKGQTVTLRCDPISGHDNLYWYRRVMGKEIKFLLHFVKESKQDESGMPNNRFLAERTGGTYSTLKVQPAELEDSGVYFCASSQDGGGIEAFFGQGTRLTVV.

The chain carries TRBV30 and TRBJ2-7; TRBD1 matches 8 bases. V trimming: 0 bases; J trimming: 4 bases; junction bases outside the gene matches: 8. This CDR3 has 15 residues. Germline V gives CDR1 GTSNPN, CDR2 SVGIG (reference sequence). The DNA of the CDR3 is TGTGCCTGGAGTGTACGTGGGACAGGACCATACGAGCAGTACTTC. Encoded protein: CAWSVRGTGPYEQYF.

This sequence joins TRBV7-9 and TRBJ1-5, with 7 bases that match TRBD1. J was trimmed by 10 bases and V by 1 base; bases with no gene match: 10. Looked up from germline, CDR1 is SEHNR and CDR2 is FQNEAQ (reference sequence). The CDR3 is 15 amino acids. DNA of the CDR3: TGTGCCAGCAGCTTAGAAGGGACAGTGCTTCACCCCCAGCATTTT. It is translated as CASSLEGTVLHPQHF.

The V and J genes are TRBV6-5 and TRBJ1-2, with D hard to call. The ends were cut back, 2 bases at V and 3 bases at J, with 7 bases in the middle. Looked up from germline, CDR1 is MNHEY and CDR2 is SVGAGI. The CDR3 length is 13 residues. CDR3 sequence reads: CASSYDVYYGYTF. CDR3 bases: TGTGCCAGCAGTTACGACGTATACTATGGCTACACCTTC.

V gene TRBV19 combines with J gene TRBJ1-1; a possible D gene is TRBD1 (5 bases). The germline gives CDR1 LNHDA, CDR2 SQIVND (reference sequence). The CDR3 is 13 amino acids. Deletions cut 2 bases from V and 7 bases from J, with 11 bases between. CDR3 bases: TGTGCCAGTAGTATAACCCCGGGGGGTGAAGCTTTCTTT. It codes for CASSITPGGEAFF.

This clonotype showed up many times. The chain links TRBV7-8 to TRBJ2-1; D remains ambiguous. Germline V gives CDR1 SGHVS, CDR2 FQNEAQ. The CDR3 covers 17 residues. V lost 2 bases and J 0 bases, leaving 14 bases between the germline ends. This CDR3 reads CASSLRRWRSSYNEQFF. As DNA, the CDR3 is TGTGCCAGCAGCTTACGACGCTGGCGGAGCTCCTACAATGAGCAGTTCTTC.

The chain carries TRBV19 and TRBJ1-2, with no clear D. CDR1 LNHDA and CDR2 SQIVND come from the germline V gene (reference sequence). V gave up 3 bases and J gave up 4 bases, with 15 bases separating them. The CDR3 totals 15 residues. The CDR3, as DNA: TGTGCCAGTAGTATGTCGGTTGGGGAGTTCTATGGCTACACCTTC. Its protein is CASSMSVGEFYGYTF.

This chain links TRBV20-1 with TRBJ1-4, with TRBD1 as a possible D gene (5 bases). V lost 0 bases and J 2 bases, leaving 7 bases between the germline ends. This CDR3 is 14 amino acids long. Germline assignment: CDR1 DFQATT and CDR2 SNEGSKA (reference sequence). The CDR3 bases are TGCAGTGCTAGAGACGGACACACTAATGAAAAACTGTTTTTT. It codes for CSARDGHTNEKLFF.

V is TRBV20-1 and J is TRBJ2-1; 8 bases are shared with TRBD2. The CDR3 contains 15 residues. With 0 bases clipped from V and 5 bases from J, the junction kept 6 bases outside the gene matches. The germline gives CDR1 DFQATT, CDR2 SNEGSKA (reference sequence). In DNA, the CDR3 is TGCAGTGCTAGAGATACCGGGGGGGGAAACAATGAGCAGTTCTTC. This sequence encodes CSARDTGGGNNEQFF.

This clonotype was counted a few times. This chain joins TRBV30 and TRBJ1-6, with TRBD1 matching over 9 bases. V trimming: 1 base; J trimming: 11 bases; junction bases outside the gene matches: 6. The CDR3 loop spans 14 amino acids. Germline CDR1 and CDR2: GTSNPN and SVGIG (reference sequence). CDR3 protein: CAWSGDRGAPPLHF. CDR3 coding DNA: TGTGCCTGGAGTGGTGACAGGGGGGCTCCACCCCTCCACTTT.

Only a few counts were recorded for this clonotype. The chain carries TRBV12-3 or TRBV12-4 and TRBJ2-5, with D possibly matching TRBD2 (5 bases). This CDR3 region has 13 residues. Trimming cost V 6 bases and J 5 bases, with 13 bases left between them. CDR3 residues: CASSPTTSETQYF. For the CDR3, the DNA is TGTGCCAGCAGCCCGACTACCTCGGAGACCCAGTACTTC.

The chain employs TRBV29-1 and TRBJ2-5, with 10 bases that match TRBD1. The CDR3 runs 14 residues. Germline values: CDR1 SQVTM, CDR2 ANQGSEA. Written as DNA, the CDR3 is TGCAGTTTCAGTCCTGGACAGGGGGGAGAGACCCAGTACTTC. It specifies CSFSPGQGGETQYF.

J is TRBJ1-5 and V is TRBV6-2 or TRBV6-3, with unresolved D. Trimming left V 7 bases short and J 3 bases short, with 7 bases between. This CDR3 is built from 12 residues. From germline, CDR1 is MNHEY and CDR2 SVGEGT. CDR3 protein: CASTHPNQPQHF. For the CDR3, the DNA is TGTGCCAGCACCCACCCCAATCAGCCCCAGCATTTT.

This clonotype showed up just a few times. This chain connects TRBV4-1 to TRBJ1-1; D remains unclear. Trimming cost V 1 base and J 5 bases, with 11 bases left between them. The CDR3 runs to 14 residues. The germline gives CDR1 MGHRA, CDR2 YSYEKL. The CDR3 protein is CASSQGLWVTEAFF. CDR3 nucleotide sequence: TGCGCCAGCAGCCAAGGCCTGTGGGTGACTGAAGCTTTCTTT.